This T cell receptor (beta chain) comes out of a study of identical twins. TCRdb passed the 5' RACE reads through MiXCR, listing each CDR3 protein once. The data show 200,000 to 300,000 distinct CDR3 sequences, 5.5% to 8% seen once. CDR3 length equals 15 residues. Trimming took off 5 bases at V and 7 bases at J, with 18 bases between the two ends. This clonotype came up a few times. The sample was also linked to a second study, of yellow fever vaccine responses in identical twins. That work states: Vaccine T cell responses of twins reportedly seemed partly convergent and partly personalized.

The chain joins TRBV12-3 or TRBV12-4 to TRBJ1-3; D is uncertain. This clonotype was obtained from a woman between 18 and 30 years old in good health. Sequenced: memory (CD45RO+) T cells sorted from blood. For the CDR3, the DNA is TGTGCCAGCAGTGCCTGGGAGTCTCAGGTGAACACCATATATTTT. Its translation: CASSAWESQVNTIYF.